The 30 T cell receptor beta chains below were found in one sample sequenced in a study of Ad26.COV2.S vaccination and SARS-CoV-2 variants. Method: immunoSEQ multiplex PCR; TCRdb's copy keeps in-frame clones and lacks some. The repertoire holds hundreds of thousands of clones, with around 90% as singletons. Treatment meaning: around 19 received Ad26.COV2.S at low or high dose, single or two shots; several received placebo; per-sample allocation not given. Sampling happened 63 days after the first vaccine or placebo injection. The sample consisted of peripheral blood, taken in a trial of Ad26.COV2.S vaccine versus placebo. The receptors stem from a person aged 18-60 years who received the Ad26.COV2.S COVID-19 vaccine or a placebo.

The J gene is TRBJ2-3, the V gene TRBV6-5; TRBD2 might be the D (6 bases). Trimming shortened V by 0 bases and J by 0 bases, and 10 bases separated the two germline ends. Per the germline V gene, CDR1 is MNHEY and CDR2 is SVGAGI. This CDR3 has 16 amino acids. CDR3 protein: CASSYSGGTSTDTQYF. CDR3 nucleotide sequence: TGTGCCAGCAGTTACTCGGGGGGAACTAGCACAGATACGCAGTATTTT.

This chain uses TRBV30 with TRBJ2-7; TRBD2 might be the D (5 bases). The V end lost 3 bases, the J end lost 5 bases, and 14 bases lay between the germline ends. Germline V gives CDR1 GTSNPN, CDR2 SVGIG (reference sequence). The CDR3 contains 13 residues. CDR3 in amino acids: CAWSPSSFNEQYF. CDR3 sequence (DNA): TGTGCCTGGAGCCCTAGCTCCTTTAACGAGCAGTACTTC.

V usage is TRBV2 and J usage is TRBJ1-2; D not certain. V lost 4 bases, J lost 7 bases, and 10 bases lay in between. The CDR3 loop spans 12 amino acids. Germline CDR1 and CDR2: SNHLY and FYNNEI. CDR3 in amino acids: CASSGTEGGYTF. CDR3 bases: TGTGCCAGCAGTGGAACCGAGGGTGGCTACACCTTC.

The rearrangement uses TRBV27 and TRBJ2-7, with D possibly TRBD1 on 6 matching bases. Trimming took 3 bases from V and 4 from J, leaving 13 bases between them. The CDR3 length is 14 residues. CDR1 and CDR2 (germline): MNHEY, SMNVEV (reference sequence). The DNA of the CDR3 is TGTGCCAGCAGTTTCAGGGGCCCCCGGTACGAGCAGTACTTC. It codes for CASSFRGPRYEQYF.

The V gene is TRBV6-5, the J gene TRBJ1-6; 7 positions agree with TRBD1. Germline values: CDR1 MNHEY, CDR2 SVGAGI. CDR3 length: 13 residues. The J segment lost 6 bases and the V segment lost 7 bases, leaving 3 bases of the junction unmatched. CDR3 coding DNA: TGTGCCAGCACAGGGGGAGGTAATTCACCCCTCCACTTT. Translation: CASTGGGNSPLHF.

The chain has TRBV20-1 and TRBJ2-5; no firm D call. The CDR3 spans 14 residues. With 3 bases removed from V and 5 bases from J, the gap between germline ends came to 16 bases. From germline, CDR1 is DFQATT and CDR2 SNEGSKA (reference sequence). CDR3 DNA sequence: TGCAGTGCTAGTCAGGTTTTGCGTTCCGAGACCCAGTACTTC. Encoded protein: CSASQVLRSETQYF.

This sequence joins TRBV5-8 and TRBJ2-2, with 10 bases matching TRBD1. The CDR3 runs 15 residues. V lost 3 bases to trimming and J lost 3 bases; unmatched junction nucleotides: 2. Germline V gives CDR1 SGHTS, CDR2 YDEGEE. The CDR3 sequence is CASSYGQGDTGELFF. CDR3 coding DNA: TGTGCCAGCAGCTACGGACAGGGGGACACCGGGGAGCTGTTTTTT.

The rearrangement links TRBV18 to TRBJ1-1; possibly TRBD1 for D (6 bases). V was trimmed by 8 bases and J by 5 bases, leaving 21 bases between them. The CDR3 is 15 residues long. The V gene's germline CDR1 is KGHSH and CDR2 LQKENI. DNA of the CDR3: TGTGCCAGCGCTTACGACGGGGGCGGGGGTACTGAAGCTTTCTTT. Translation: CASAYDGGGGTEAFF.

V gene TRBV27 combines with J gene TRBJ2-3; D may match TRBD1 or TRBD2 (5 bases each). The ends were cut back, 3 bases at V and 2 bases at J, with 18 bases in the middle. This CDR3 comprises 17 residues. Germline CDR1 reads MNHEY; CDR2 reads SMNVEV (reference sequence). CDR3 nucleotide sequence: TGTGCCAGCAGTTTGGGGGTTAGAGCTGGGACCACAGATACGCAGTATTTT. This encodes CASSLGVRAGTTDTQYF.

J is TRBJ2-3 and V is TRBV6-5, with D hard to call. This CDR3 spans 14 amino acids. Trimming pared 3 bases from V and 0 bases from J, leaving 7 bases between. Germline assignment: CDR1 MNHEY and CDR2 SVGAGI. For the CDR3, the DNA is TGTGCCAGCAGTTATACGGACAGCACAGATACGCAGTATTTT. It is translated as CASSYTDSTDTQYF.

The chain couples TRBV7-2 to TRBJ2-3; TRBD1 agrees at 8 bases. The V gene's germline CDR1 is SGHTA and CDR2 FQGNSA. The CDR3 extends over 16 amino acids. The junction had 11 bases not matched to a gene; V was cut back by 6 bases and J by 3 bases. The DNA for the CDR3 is TGTGCCAGCAGTCCCGGACAGGGAGGAGAGACAGATACGCAGTATTTT. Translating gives CASSPGQGGETDTQYF.

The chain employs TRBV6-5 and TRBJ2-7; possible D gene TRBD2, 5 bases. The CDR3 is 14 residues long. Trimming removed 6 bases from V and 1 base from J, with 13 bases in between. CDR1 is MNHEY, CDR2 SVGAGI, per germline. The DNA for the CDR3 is TGTGCCAGCAGAGCGACGGGATTTTCCTACGAGCAGTACTTC. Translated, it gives CASRATGFSYEQYF.

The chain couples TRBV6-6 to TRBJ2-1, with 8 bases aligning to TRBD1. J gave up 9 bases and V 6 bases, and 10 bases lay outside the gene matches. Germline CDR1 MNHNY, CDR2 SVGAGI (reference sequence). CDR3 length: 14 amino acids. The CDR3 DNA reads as TGTGCCAGCAGCCGGACAGGGTCGGCGCGTGAGCAGTTCTTC. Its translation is CASSRTGSAREQFF.

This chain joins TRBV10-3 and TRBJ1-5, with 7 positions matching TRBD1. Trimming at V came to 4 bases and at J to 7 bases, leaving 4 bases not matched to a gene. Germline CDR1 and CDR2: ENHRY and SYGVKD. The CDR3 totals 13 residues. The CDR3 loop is CAISGRGGQPQHF. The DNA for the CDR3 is TGTGCCATCAGTGGCAGGGGGGGACAGCCCCAGCATTTT.

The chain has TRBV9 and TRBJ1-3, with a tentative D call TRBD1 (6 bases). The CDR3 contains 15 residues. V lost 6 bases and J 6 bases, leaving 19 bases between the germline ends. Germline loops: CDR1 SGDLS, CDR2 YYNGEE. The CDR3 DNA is TGTGCCAGCAATAGGGGGGCAGGAGACGAAAACACCATATATTTT. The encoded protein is CASNRGAGDENTIYF.

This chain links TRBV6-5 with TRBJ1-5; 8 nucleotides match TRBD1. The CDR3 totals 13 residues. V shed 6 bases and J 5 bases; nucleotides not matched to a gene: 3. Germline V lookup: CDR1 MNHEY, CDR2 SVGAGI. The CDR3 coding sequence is TGTGCCAGCAGGGACAGGGCGGATCAGCCCCAGCATTTT. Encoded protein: CASRDRADQPQHF.

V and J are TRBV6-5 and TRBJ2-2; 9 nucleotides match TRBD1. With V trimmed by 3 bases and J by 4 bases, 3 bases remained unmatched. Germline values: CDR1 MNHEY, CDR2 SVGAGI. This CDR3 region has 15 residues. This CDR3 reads CASSYGTGPTGELFF. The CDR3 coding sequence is TGTGCCAGCAGTTATGGGACAGGGCCCACCGGGGAGCTGTTTTTT.

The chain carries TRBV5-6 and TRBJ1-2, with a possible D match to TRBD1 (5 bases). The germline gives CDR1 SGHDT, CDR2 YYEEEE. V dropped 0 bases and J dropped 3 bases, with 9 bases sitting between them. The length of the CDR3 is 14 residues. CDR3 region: CASSLVGRDYGYTF. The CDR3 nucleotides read TGTGCCAGCAGCTTGGTGGGGCGGGACTATGGCTACACCTTC.

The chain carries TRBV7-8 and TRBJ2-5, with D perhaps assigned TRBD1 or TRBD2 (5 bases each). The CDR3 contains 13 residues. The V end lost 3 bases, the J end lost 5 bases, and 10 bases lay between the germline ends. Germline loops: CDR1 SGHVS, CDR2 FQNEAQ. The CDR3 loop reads CASSLTWGETQYF. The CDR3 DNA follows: TGTGCCAGCAGCTTGACTTGGGGGGAGACCCAGTACTTC.

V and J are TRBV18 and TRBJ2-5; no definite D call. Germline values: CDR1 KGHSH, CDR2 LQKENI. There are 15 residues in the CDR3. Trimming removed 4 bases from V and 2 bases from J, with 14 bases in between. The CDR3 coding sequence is TGTGCCAGCTCACTCACCCGGGCACAGCAAGAGACCCAGTACTTC. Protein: CASSLTRAQQETQYF.

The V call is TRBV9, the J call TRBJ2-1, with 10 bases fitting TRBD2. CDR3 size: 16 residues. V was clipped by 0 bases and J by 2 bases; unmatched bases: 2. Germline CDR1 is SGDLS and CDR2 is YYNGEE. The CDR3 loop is CASSVGGTSAYNEQFF. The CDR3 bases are TGTGCCAGCAGCGTAGGTGGGACTAGCGCCTACAATGAGCAGTTCTTC.

In DNA, the CDR3 is TGTGCCAGCATCGGACTAGCGGGAGCCCCTCCGTACTACAATGAGCAGTTCTTC. Residues: CASIGLAGAPPYYNEQFF. The chain has TRBV7-9 and TRBJ2-1, with 13 bases fitting TRBD2. The CDR3 is made up of 18 amino acids. The V gene's germline CDR1 is SEHNR and CDR2 FQNEAQ (reference sequence). V shed 7 bases and J 3 bases; nucleotides not matched to a gene: 12.

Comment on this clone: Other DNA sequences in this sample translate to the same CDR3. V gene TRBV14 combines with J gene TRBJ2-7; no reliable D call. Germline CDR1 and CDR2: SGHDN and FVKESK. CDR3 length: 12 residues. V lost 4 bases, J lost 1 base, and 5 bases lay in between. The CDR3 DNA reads TGTGCCAGCAGCCGTTCTTCCTACGAGCAGTACTTC. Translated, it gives CASSRSSYEQYF.

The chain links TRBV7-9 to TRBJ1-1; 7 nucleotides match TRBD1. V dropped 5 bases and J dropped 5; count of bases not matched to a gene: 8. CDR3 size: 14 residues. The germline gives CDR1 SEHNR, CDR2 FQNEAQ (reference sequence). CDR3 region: CASSRNDRVTEAFF. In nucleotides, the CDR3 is TGTGCCAGCAGCCGAAACGACAGGGTAACTGAAGCTTTCTTT.

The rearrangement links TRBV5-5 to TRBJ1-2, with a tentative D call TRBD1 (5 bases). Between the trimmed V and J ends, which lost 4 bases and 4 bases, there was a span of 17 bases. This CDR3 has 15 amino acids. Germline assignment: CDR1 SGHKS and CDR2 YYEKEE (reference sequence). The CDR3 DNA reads TGTGCCAGCAGCCTAACGGGGTGGGGCTCCTATGGCTACACCTTC. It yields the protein CASSLTGWGSYGYTF. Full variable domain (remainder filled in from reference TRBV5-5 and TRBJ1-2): DAGVTQSPTHLIKTRGQQVTLRCSPISGHKSVSWYQQVLGQGPQFIFQYYEKEERGRGNFPDRFSARQFPNYSSELNVNALLLGDSALYLCASSLTGWGSYGYTFGSGTRLTVV.

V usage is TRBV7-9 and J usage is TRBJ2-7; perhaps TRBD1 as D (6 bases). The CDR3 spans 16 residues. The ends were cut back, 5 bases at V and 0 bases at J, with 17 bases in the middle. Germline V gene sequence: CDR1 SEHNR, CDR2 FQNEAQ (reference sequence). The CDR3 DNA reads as TGTGCCAGCAGCCCCAGAGGGGGAATTAACTCCTACGAGCAGTACTTC. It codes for CASSPRGGINSYEQYF.

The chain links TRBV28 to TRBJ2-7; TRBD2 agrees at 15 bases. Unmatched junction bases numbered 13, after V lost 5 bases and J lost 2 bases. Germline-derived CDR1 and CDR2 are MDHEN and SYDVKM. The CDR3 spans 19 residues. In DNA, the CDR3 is TGTGCCAGCAGTCTCCCCCGGACTAGCGGGAGGGCCCTAGCCTACGAGCAGTACTTC. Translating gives CASSLPRTSGRALAYEQYF.

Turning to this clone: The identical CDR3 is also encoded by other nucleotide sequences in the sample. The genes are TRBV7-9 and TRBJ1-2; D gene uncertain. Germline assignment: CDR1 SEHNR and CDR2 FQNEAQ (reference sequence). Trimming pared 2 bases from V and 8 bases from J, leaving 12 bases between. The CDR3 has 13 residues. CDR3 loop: CASSLSGLGGYTF. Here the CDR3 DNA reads TGTGCCAGCAGCTTAAGTGGCCTGGGAGGCTACACCTTC. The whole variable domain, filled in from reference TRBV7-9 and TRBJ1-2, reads DTGVSQNPRHKITKRGQNVTFRCDPISEHNRLYWYRQTLGQGPEFLTYFQNEAQLEKSRLLSDRFSAERPKGSFSTLEIQRTEQGDSAMYLCASSLSGLGGYTFGSGTRLTVV.

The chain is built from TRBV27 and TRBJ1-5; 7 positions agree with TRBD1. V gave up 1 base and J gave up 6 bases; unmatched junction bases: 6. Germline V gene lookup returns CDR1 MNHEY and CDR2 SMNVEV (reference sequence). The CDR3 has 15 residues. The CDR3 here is CASSLLGGAGQPQHF. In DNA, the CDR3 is TGTGCCAGCAGTTTATTAGGGGGCGCGGGTCAGCCCCAGCATTTT.

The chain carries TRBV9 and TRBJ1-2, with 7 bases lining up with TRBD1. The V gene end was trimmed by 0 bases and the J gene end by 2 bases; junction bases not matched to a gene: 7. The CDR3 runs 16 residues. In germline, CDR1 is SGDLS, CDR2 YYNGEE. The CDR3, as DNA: TGTGCCAGCAGCGTAGGGGATACCAGGGGGAACTATGGCTACACCTTC. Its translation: CASSVGDTRGNYGYTF.